This TCR beta chain originates from a study of STAT5B mutations in CD4+ large granular lymphocyte leukemia. Study details: Among healthy donors, a particular HLA allele went with more CDR3 'QG' motifs.

A word on this clone: Its cognate antigen is unknown.

Study results and limitations: TRBV06-family usage was enriched in top patient clones (8/27) versus controls (2/35). Patient CD4-sorted repertoires stayed more clonal than healthy ones after leukemic-clone removal. No patients shared main leukemic clonotypes, though around 25% appeared at low frequency elsewhere.

Trimming cost V 5 bases and J 0 bases; bases outside gene matches: 5. Germline lookup yields CDR1 SGHVS and CDR2 FQNEAQ. There are 16 residues in the CDR3. Some clones are missing from TCRdb's copy, which holds only in-frame ones; the method was immunoSEQ multiplex PCR. The table has around 25,000 clones, approximately 75% seen once. V is TRBV7-8 and J is TRBJ2-3; 10 positions match TRBD2. This clonotype originated in a human donor in good health. Sequenced input: CD4+ T cells from blood buffy coats. The chain's CDR3 is CASSVLSGGSTDTQYF. The DNA for the CDR3 is TGTGCCAGCAGCGTCCTTAGCGGGGGGAGCACAGATACGCAGTATTTT.